This T cell receptor beta chain appears in the sequencing data of a study of memory CD4+ T cells and cytomegalovirus serostatus. Overall study context: This sample comes from healthy Belgian adults, roughly nine CMV seropositive, approximately 25 seronegative.

The CDR3 has 13 residues. The ends were cut back, 0 bases at V and 3 bases at J, with 2 bases in the middle. The germline CDR1 and CDR2 sequences are KGHSH and LQKENI. Clones were read by immunoSEQ multiplex PCR, and TCRdb kept only the in-frame ones, dropping some. This sample yields roughly 50,000 clones, of which roughly 79% are seen a single time; 1.5% to 2% belongs to the top ten. Single viable CD3+CD4+CD8-CD45RO+ cells were sorted as the memory CD4+ T cells. Serostatus was set by detecting CMV pp150, pp28, p38, p52 IgG. The chain joins TRBV18 to TRBJ2-2; no definite D call. The TCR sequence derives from an adult in good health and CMV-seronegative. The sequenced sample was memory CD4+ T cells from blood. The CDR3 loop reads CASSPPYTGELFF. The CDR3 nucleotides read TGTGCCAGCTCACCACCTTACACCGGGGAGCTGTTTTTT.